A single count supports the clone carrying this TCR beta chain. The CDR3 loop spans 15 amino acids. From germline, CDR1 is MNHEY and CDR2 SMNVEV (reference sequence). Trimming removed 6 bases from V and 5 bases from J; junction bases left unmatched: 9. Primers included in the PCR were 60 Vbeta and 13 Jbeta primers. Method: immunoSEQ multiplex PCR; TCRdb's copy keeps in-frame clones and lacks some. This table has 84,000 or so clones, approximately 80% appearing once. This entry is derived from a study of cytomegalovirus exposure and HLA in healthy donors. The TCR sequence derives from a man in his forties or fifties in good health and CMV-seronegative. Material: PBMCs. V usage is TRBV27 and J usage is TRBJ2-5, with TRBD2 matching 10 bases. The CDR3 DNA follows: TGTGCCAGCAGCTCGAGCGGGGGGGCCGCGGAGACCCAGTACTTC. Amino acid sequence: CASSSSGGAAETQYF.